These 27 T cell receptor beta chains share one sample of origin, sequenced in a study of cytomegalovirus exposure and HLA in healthy donors (dated by TCRdb to 2016 to 2017). The receptor library was made with the immunoSEQ multiplex PCR assay. For the multiplex PCR, a mixture combining 60 forward primers for TCR Vbeta segments and 13 reverse primers for TCR Jbeta segments was used. In its TCRdb copy, this immuneACCESS table keeps in-frame sequences only and misses some clones. Where compared with another copy, unresolved V genes explain less than half of these, and the others have no known cause. A total of 75,000 to 95,000 clones appear in this sample, approximately 80% of them only once. The top ten clonotypes cover 2.5% to 4% of the sample. Material for sequencing was PBMCs. The receptors derive from a man in his fifties in good health and CMV-seronegative.

This chain connects TRBV6-1 to TRBJ2-4; D might be TRBD1 (5 bases). The germline V gene has CDR1 MNHNS and CDR2 SASEGT. Trimming left V 3 bases short and J 4 bases short, with 10 bases between. The CDR3 length is 14 residues. For the CDR3, the DNA is TGTGCCAGCAGTGACTGGGGCATGAAAAACATTCAGTACTTC. Amino acid sequence: CASSDWGMKNIQYF.

V and J are TRBV10-1 and TRBJ2-1, with 11 bases identical to TRBD1. Germline V gives CDR1 WNHNN, CDR2 SYGVQD (reference sequence). V was clipped by 8 bases and J by 3 bases; unmatched bases: 3. This CDR3 is built from 14 residues. CDR3 sequence: CASSDRGLYNEQFF. CDR3 in DNA: TGCGCCAGCTCGGACAGGGGGCTCTACAATGAGCAGTTCTTC.

The chain recombines TRBV10-2 with TRBJ2-1, with 8 bases matching TRBD2. The germline CDR1 and CDR2 sequences are WSHSY and SAAADI. The length of the CDR3 is 14 residues. Unmatched junction bases numbered 3, after V lost 7 bases and J lost 1 base. CDR3 in DNA: TGCGCCAGCACTCGGGGGGGGTCCTACAATGAGCAGTTCTTC. This translates into CASTRGGSYNEQFF.

This chain uses TRBV7-9 with TRBJ1-4; 7 bases map to TRBD1. The CDR3 totals 17 residues. V lost 1 base and J lost 2; bases outside the gene matches: 7. Germline lookup yields CDR1 SEHNR and CDR2 FQNEAQ (reference sequence). CDR3 nucleotide sequence: TGTGCCAGCAGCTTAGAAGGGAACAGGGGCACTAATGAAAAACTGTTTTTT. It is translated as CASSLEGNRGTNEKLFF. Together with reference TRBV7-9 and TRBJ1-4, the CDR3 gives the full variable domain: DTGVSQNPRHKITKRGQNVTFRCDPISEHNRLYWYRQTLGQGPEFLTYFQNEAQLEKSRLLSDRFSAERPKGSFSTLEIQRTEQGDSAMYLCASSLEGNRGTNEKLFFGSGTQLSVL.

The V and J genes are TRBV5-1 and TRBJ2-3; 13 bases align to TRBD2. The CDR3 runs to 16 residues. From germline, CDR1 is SGHRS and CDR2 YFSETQ. V dropped 5 bases and J dropped 4; count of bases not matched to a gene: 7. CDR3 residues: CASSHTSGGASDTQYF. The CDR3 bases are TGCGCCAGCAGTCATACTAGCGGGGGGGCCTCAGATACGCAGTATTTT. Filled out from reference TRBV5-1 and TRBJ2-3, the complete variable domain reads KAGVTQTPRYLIKTRGQQVTLSCSPISGHRSVSWYQQTPGQGLQFLFEYFSETQRNKGNFPGRFSGRQFSNSRSEMNVSTLELGDSALYLCASSHTSGGASDTQYFGPGTRLTVL.

This rearrangement joins TRBV2 to TRBJ1-4; 7 nucleotides match TRBD1. Germline CDR1 and CDR2: SNHLY and FYNNEI. The ends lost 4 bases at V and 9 bases at J; junction bases unmatched: 8. The CDR3 loop spans 14 amino acids. DNA of the CDR3: TGTGCCAGCAGTGCGGACAGGCCCCTTCAAAAACTGTTTTTT. Amino acids: CASSADRPLQKLFF. The full variable domain, in which reference TRBV2 and TRBJ1-4 provide the parts outside the CDR3, is EPEVTQTPSHQVTQMGQEVILRCVPISNHLYFYWYRQILGQKVEFLVSFYNNEISEKSEIFDDQFSVERPDGSNFTLKIRSTKLEDSAMYFCASSADRPLQKLFFGSGTQLSVL.

This chain connects TRBV6-6 to TRBJ1-1; no clear D gene. This CDR3 has 14 residues. In germline, CDR1 is MNHNY, CDR2 SVGAGI (reference sequence). V lost 2 bases to trimming and J lost 2 bases, with 9 bases between them. The CDR3 protein is CASSYLSDNTEAFF. The CDR3 nucleotides read TGTGCCAGCAGTTACCTGAGCGACAACACTGAAGCTTTCTTT.

This clone was seen only a few times. This chain connects TRBV6-1 to TRBJ1-1; D is unclear. CDR3 length: 14 amino acids. CDR1 is MNHNS and CDR2 is SASEGT in the germline V gene. The V and J ends lost 1 base and 5 bases respectively, with 11 bases between them. The CDR3 DNA follows: TGTGCCAGCAGTGAAGGATGGAGTGGGACTGAAGCTTTCTTT. Its protein product is CASSEGWSGTEAFF.

This clone was recorded a few times. The chain carries TRBV2 and TRBJ2-2, with D tentatively TRBD1 (6 bases). The length of the CDR3 is 15 residues. Trimming stripped 5 bases from V and 2 bases from J, with 12 bases between. Germline V lookup: CDR1 SNHLY, CDR2 FYNNEI. CDR3 nucleotides: TGTGCCAGCAGTCCCGGGACAACCAACACCGGGGAGCTGTTTTTT. Translating gives CASSPGTTNTGELFF.

The chain employs TRBV19 and TRBJ1-5; tentative D call: TRBD1 (5 bases). This CDR3 comprises 18 residues. Germline CDR1 and CDR2: LNHDA and SQIVND (reference sequence). V lost 6 bases and J 0 bases, leaving 21 bases between the germline ends. CDR3 DNA sequence: TGTGCCAGTAGCCCGGCGCGGGGTGGGGGATATAGCAATCAGCCCCAGCATTTT. Protein: CASSPARGGGYSNQPQHF.

The genes are TRBV10-3 and TRBJ2-5, with 7 bases lining up with TRBD1. CDR1 is ENHRY and CDR2 is SYGVKD in the germline V gene. The CDR3 is 12 residues long. V shed 9 bases and J 3 bases; nucleotides not matched to a gene: 4. The CDR3 nucleotides are TGTGCCATTTCCGGGACAGAAGAGACCCAGTACTTC. Its translation is CAISGTEETQYF.

The chain combines TRBV30 with TRBJ1-5; TRBD1 matches 7 bases. The CDR3 length is 12 residues. V was clipped by 4 bases and J by 6 bases; unmatched bases: 3. Germline values: CDR1 GTSNPN, CDR2 SVGIG (reference sequence). Here the CDR3 reads CAWTTGSQPQHF. Written as DNA, the CDR3 is TGTGCCTGGACGACAGGGAGTCAGCCCCAGCATTTT.

This chain connects TRBV19 to TRBJ2-2, with D tentatively TRBD2 (7 bases). The CDR3 length is 17 residues. Looked up from germline, CDR1 is LNHDA and CDR2 is SQIVND (reference sequence). Between the trimmed V and J ends, which lost 3 bases and 5 bases, there was a span of 19 bases. This chain's CDR3 is CASSIWEGGSRTGELFF. The CDR3 DNA reads as TGTGCCAGTAGTATCTGGGAGGGGGGGTCGCGGACCGGGGAGCTGTTTTTT.

This clone was detected only a few times. One end of the junction does not line up with germline, which may come from a read error. CDR3 in amino acids: CASSPNLARVYTEQFF. Here the CDR3 DNA reads TGCGCCAGCAGCCCGAACCTCGCGAGGGTCTACACTGAGCAGTTCTTC. V gene TRBV5-1 combines with J gene TRBJ2-1, with a weak D call TRBD2 (5 bases). Germline V gene sequence: CDR1 SGHRS, CDR2 YFSETQ. The CDR3 is made up of 16 amino acids.

CDR3 sequence: CASSQGIAGGYNEQFF. CDR3 in DNA: TGCGCCAGCAGCCAAGGGATAGCGGGGGGGTACAATGAGCAGTTCTTC. The rearrangement uses TRBV4-1 and TRBJ2-1, with TRBD2 identical over 11 bases. The CDR3 runs 16 residues. V gave up 1 base and J gave up 4 bases; unmatched junction bases: 3. Germline V gives CDR1 MGHRA, CDR2 YSYEKL.

The V and J genes are TRBV25-1 and TRBJ1-2; 8 bases agree with TRBD1. CDR1 MGHDK and CDR2 SYGVNS come from the germline V gene. J was trimmed by 3 bases and V by 6 bases; bases with no gene match: 12. The CDR3 length is 16 residues. The CDR3 DNA sequence: TGTGCCAGCAGCCCTACCGGACAGGGATTGGACTATGGCTACACCTTC. Translated: CASSPTGQGLDYGYTF.

V usage is TRBV28 and J usage is TRBJ2-1; a weak D match, TRBD1 (6 bases). The length of the CDR3 is 16 residues. Germline assignment: CDR1 MDHEN and CDR2 SYDVKM. Trimming took off 5 bases at V and 0 bases at J, with 14 bases between the two ends. CDR3 nucleotide sequence: TGTGCCAGCAGTCCAACAGGGCTGAGCTCCTACAATGAGCAGTTCTTC. It specifies CASSPTGLSSYNEQFF.

Comments on this clone: Other DNA sequences in the sample encode the same CDR3. The chain joins TRBV29-1 to TRBJ1-1; the match to TRBD1 covers 8 bases. V shed 6 bases, J shed 3 bases, and the junction held 15 bases outside the gene matches. The germline V gene has CDR1 SQVTM and CDR2 ANQGSEA. This CDR3 has 16 amino acids. Here the CDR3 DNA reads TGCAGCGTATCGGACAGGGTAGGGTTGGGAGACACTGAAGCTTTCTTT. Translation: CSVSDRVGLGDTEAFF.

This clone was seen only a few times. J is TRBJ1-1 and V is TRBV5-1, with 9 bases lining up with TRBD1. There are 14 residues in the CDR3. The V gene's germline CDR1 is SGHRS and CDR2 YFSETQ. The V and J ends lost 3 bases and 4 bases, in that order; junction bases with no gene match: 4. The CDR3 nucleotides read TGCGCCAGCAGCTGGGGACAGGGAGGCACTGAAGCTTTCTTT. It yields the protein CASSWGQGGTEAFF.

This clone was detected once. The V call is TRBV19, the J call TRBJ1-6; D unclear. The ends were cut back, 5 bases at V and 10 bases at J, with 15 bases in the middle. CDR1 is LNHDA and CDR2 is SQIVND in the germline V gene (reference sequence). The CDR3 runs 14 residues. The CDR3 reads CASSYGRRESPLHF. The CDR3 bases are TGTGCCAGTAGTTACGGGAGGAGGGAGTCACCCCTCCACTTT.

This clone was seen many times. The gene calls are TRBV2 and TRBJ2-7, with 8 positions matching TRBD1. Germline trimming cut 2 bases from V and 6 bases from J; bases unmatched to any gene: 3. Germline V gene data show CDR1 as SNHLY and CDR2 as FYNNEI. This CDR3 has 13 amino acids. Written as DNA, the CDR3 is TGTGCCAGCAGTGAACAGGGGGCTGGCGAGCAGTACTTC. Protein product: CASSEQGAGEQYF.

V gene TRBV27 combines with J gene TRBJ1-5; perhaps TRBD1 as D (5 bases). Trimming shortened V by 0 bases and J by 7 bases, and 10 bases separated the two germline ends. This CDR3 has 14 residues. The germline V gene has CDR1 MNHEY and CDR2 SMNVEV (reference sequence). CDR3 sequence reads: CASSLSSGRQPQHF. The CDR3, as DNA: TGTGCCAGCAGTTTATCGTCAGGGCGGCAGCCCCAGCATTTT.

The V gene is TRBV30, the J gene TRBJ2-1; TRBD2 aligns across 7 bases. Germline V gives CDR1 GTSNPN, CDR2 SVGIG (reference sequence). This CDR3 contains 17 residues. The V gene end was trimmed by 4 bases and the J gene end by 4 bases; junction bases not matched to a gene: 16. CDR3 sequence (DNA): TGTGCCTGGACCCAAGCTCAGGTGTGGCGGGGGTACAATGAGCAGTTCTTC. It translates to CAWTQAQVWRGYNEQFF.

This chain uses TRBV15 with TRBJ2-5, with D maybe TRBD2 (6 bases). With 3 bases removed from V and 5 bases from J, the gap between germline ends came to 7 bases. Germline assignment: CDR1 LNHNV and CDR2 YYDKDF (reference sequence). The length of the CDR3 is 12 residues. CDR3 in amino acids: CATSRGGETQYF. The CDR3 DNA is TGTGCCACCAGCAGGGGGGGTGAGACCCAGTACTTC.

The CDR3 reads CASGAPEYRVPTQYF. The CDR3 DNA sequence: TGTGCTAGTGGTGCGCCAGAATACAGGGTGCCGACCCAGTACTTC. This chain connects TRBV12-5 to TRBJ2-5, with D maybe TRBD1 (6 bases). Germline CDR1 and CDR2: LGHNT and FRNRAP. This CDR3 spans 15 amino acids. Deletions cut 5 bases from V and 7 bases from J, with 20 bases between.

The chain carries TRBV7-2 and TRBJ1-2, with D maybe TRBD1 (5 bases). The CDR3 runs to 12 residues. CDR1 SGHTA and CDR2 FQGNSA come from the germline V gene. Trimming left V 5 bases short and J 8 bases short, with 12 bases between. CDR3: CASSQDTPGYTF. CDR3 nucleotide sequence: TGTGCCAGCAGCCAGGACACGCCCGGCTACACCTTC. The entire variable domain, with the rest obtained from reference TRBV7-2 and TRBJ1-2, is as follows: GAGVSQSPSNKVTEKGKDVELRCDPISGHTALYWYRQSLGQGLEFLIYFQGNSAPDKSGLPSDRFSAERTGGSVSTLTIQRTQQEDSAVYLCASSQDTPGYTFGSGTRLTVV.

The chain employs TRBV19 and TRBJ2-1; D is unclear. The V gene lost 3 bases and the J gene lost 5 bases, with 2 bases spanning the gap. CDR3 length: 11 residues. Germline V gene sequence: CDR1 LNHDA, CDR2 SQIVND (reference sequence). CDR3 nucleotides: TGTGCCAGTAGTATTAACAATGAGCAGTTCTTC. Its protein product is CASSINNEQFF.